Sequencing of this T cell receptor (beta chain) was carried out in a study of Graves' ophthalmopathy and Graves' hyperthyroidism. Study-level findings and limits: Separation of ophthalmopathy from stable hyperthyroidism was achieved by a 13-signature model, at around 88% sensitivity and just over 80% specificity. The majority of expanded thyroid clonotypes above 0.001 frequency also occurred in blood.

This clonotype came up a few times. Its antigen is not identified. RNA transcripts provided the template for amplifying TCR beta CDR3 regions. HTBI-primed first-round RT-PCR preceded second-round multiplex PCR. TCRdb independently ran MiXCR on the multiplex PCR reads; one entry per CDR3 protein. This table has approximately 640,000 distinct CDR3 sequences, roughly 41% appearing once. CDR1 is SGHAT, CDR2 FQDESV, per germline (reference sequence). CDR3 length: 14 residues. The junction had 8 bases not matched to a gene; V was cut back by 5 bases and J by 8 bases. Sequenced: peripheral blood. The chain combines TRBV11-1 with TRBJ2-2; TRBD2 matches 7 bases. This TCR derives from an adult man with Graves' ophthalmopathy. The CDR3 here is CASSLAGVAGELFF. The CDR3 DNA sequence: TGTGCCAGCAGCCTGGCGGGGGTAGCAGGGGAGCTGTTTTTT.